Each of the 12 T cell receptor beta chains below was sequenced from the same sample in a study of CD8 T cells in Susac syndrome. An amount of RNA that ranged from about 0.45 to 1 ug was reverse transcribed with random hexamers. MiXCR, run by TCRdb on the immunoSEQ multiplex PCR reads, gives a single entry per CDR3 protein. The data hold about 53,000 distinct CDR3 sequences, with 95% observed a single time. The material sequenced was CD8+ T cells from PBMCs. Receptor source: a human donor with Susac syndrome.

The chain uses TRBV27 and TRBJ2-2; the match to TRBD1 covers 8 bases. Germline V gives CDR1 MNHEY, CDR2 SMNVEV (reference sequence). The CDR3 loop spans 15 amino acids. V lost 7 bases to trimming and J lost 3 bases; unmatched junction nucleotides: 7. The DNA of the CDR3 is TGTGCCAGCACCCACAGGGGGAGAGACACCGGGGAGCTGTTTTTT. As protein: CASTHRGRDTGELFF.

The chain couples TRBV4-2 to TRBJ1-5; no definite D call. Germline-derived CDR1 and CDR2 are LGHNA and YNFKEQ. V shed 2 bases and J shed 1 base, with 9 bases lying between them. CDR3 length equals 15 residues. The CDR3: CASSQPIGSNQPQHF. Here the CDR3 DNA reads TGTGCCAGCAGCCAACCGATAGGCAGCAATCAGCCCCAGCATTTT.

In its sample, this clonotype was seen once. This rearrangement joins TRBV2 to TRBJ1-5, with TRBD1 identical over 8 bases. CDR3 length: 14 residues. The ends lost 7 bases at V and 5 bases at J; junction bases unmatched: 7. Germline V gene data show CDR1 as SNHLY and CDR2 as FYNNEI. CDR3 DNA sequence: TGTGCCAGCAATGACAGGGGATCGGATCAGCCCCAGCATTTT. Translating gives CASNDRGSDQPQHF.

The chain joins TRBV4-3 to TRBJ2-7; either TRBD1 or TRBD2 may fit D (5 bases each). Trimming stripped 1 base from V and 5 bases from J, with 12 bases between. CDR1 is LGHNA and CDR2 is YSLEER in the germline V gene. This CDR3 comprises 14 residues. The CDR3 spells CASSQGVGTDEQYF. Here the CDR3 DNA reads TGCGCCAGCAGCCAAGGAGTAGGGACGGACGAGCAGTACTTC.

The sample holds a few counts of this clonotype. J is TRBJ1-1 and V is TRBV25-1; TRBD1 might be the D (5 bases). The V end lost 2 bases, the J end lost 10 bases, and 8 bases lay between the germline ends. The CDR3 is made up of 11 amino acids. The V gene's germline CDR1 is MGHDK and CDR2 SYGVNS. The CDR3 sequence is CASSEGAGAFF. The CDR3 region has the DNA TGTGCCAGCAGTGAAGGGGCGGGAGCTTTCTTT.

The rearrangement uses TRBV7-8 and TRBJ2-2; D gene uncertain. The CDR3 contains 13 residues. V was cut by 8 bases and J by 1 base, with 8 bases left in between. CDR1 and CDR2 from the germline V gene are SGHVS and FQNEAQ. The CDR3 region has the DNA TGTGCCAGCTCCTTTCTGAACACCGGGGAGCTGTTTTTT. Protein: CASSFLNTGELFF. The whole variable domain, remainder taken from reference TRBV7-8 and TRBJ2-2, is GAGVSQSPRYKVAKRGQDVALRCDPISGHVSLFWYQQALGQGPEFLTYFQNEAQLDKSGLPSDRFFAERPEGSVSTLKIQRTQQEDSAVYLCASSFLNTGELFFGEGSRLTVL.

This chain joins TRBV27 and TRBJ1-1; D ambiguous. The length of the CDR3 is 13 residues. V lost 2 bases, J lost 2 bases, and 6 bases lay in between. Germline loops: CDR1 MNHEY, CDR2 SMNVEV (reference sequence). The CDR3 loop reads CASSLPDNTEAFF. The CDR3 DNA reads TGTGCCAGCAGTTTACCGGATAACACTGAAGCTTTCTTT.

The chain uses TRBV9 and TRBJ2-7, with 9 bases fitting TRBD2. This CDR3 comprises 14 residues. Germline lookup yields CDR1 SGDLS and CDR2 YYNGEE. With 1 base clipped from V and 5 bases from J, the junction kept 4 bases outside the gene matches. CDR3 sequence: CASSVYSGGHEQYF. CDR3 nucleotides: TGTGCCAGCAGCGTATATAGCGGGGGCCACGAGCAGTACTTC.

This clonotype was picked up one time. This sequence joins TRBV9 and TRBJ2-1; D could derive from TRBD1 or TRBD2 (7 bases each). Trimming pared 3 bases from V and 12 bases from J, leaving 13 bases between. The CDR3 length is 12 residues. Germline assignment: CDR1 SGDLS and CDR2 YYNGEE. Here the CDR3 reads CASSATGRGQFF. As DNA, the CDR3 is TGTGCCAGCAGCGCGACAGGGAGGGGGCAGTTCTTC. Based on the CDR3 plus reference TRBV9 and TRBJ2-1, the full variable domain is DSGVTQTPKHLITATGQRVTLRCSPRSGDLSVYWYQQSLDQGLQFLIQYYNGEERAKGNILERFSAQQFPDLHSELNLSSLELGDSALYFCASSATGRGQFFGPGTRLTVL.

The V and J genes are TRBV15 and TRBJ2-7, with D hard to call. Trimming took 1 base from V and 2 from J, leaving 12 bases between them. CDR1 and CDR2 (germline): LNHNV, YYDKDF (reference sequence). There are 15 residues in the CDR3. The CDR3 here is CATSRVSPGTYEQYF. CDR3 DNA sequence: TGTGCCACCAGCAGAGTATCCCCGGGCACCTACGAGCAGTACTTC.

This chain uses TRBV7-9 with TRBJ1-3; D unresolved. CDR1 and CDR2 from the germline V gene are SEHNR and FQNEAQ (reference sequence). V was cut by 0 bases and J by 6 bases, with 9 bases left in between. The CDR3 extends over 14 amino acids. The CDR3 region is CASSLAREENTIYF. The CDR3 region has the DNA TGTGCCAGCAGCTTAGCCCGAGAGGAAAACACCATATATTTT.

The chain carries TRBV4-3 and TRBJ1-1; D gene ambiguous. This CDR3 contains 17 residues. Germline values: CDR1 LGHNA, CDR2 YSLEER. Trimming took off 0 bases at V and 2 bases at J, with 16 bases between the two ends. The CDR3 loop reads CASSQEILGQKNTEAFF. DNA for the CDR3: TGCGCCAGCAGCCAAGAAATCCTAGGGCAGAAAAACACTGAAGCTTTCTTT.